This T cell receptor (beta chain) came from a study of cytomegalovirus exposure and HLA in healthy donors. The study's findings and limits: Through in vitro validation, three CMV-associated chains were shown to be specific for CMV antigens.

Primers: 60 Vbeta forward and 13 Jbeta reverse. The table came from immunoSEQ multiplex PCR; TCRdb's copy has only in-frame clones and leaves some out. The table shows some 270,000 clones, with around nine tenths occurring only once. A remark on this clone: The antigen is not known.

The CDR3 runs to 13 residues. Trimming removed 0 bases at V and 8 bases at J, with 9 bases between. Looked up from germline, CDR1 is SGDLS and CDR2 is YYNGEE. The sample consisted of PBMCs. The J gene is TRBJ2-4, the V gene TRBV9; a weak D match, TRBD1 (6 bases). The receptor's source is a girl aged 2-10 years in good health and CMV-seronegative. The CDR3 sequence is CASSVETGDIQYF. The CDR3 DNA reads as TGTGCCAGCAGCGTAGAGACAGGAGACATTCAGTACTTC.